The 4 T cell receptor beta chains presented below share a single source sample, sequenced in a study of blood T cell repertoires in COVID-19. The data were produced by immunoSEQ multiplex PCR, yet TCRdb's version contains in-frame clones alone and is incomplete. The sample carries around 460,000 clones, about 90% recorded once. The sequenced material came from peripheral blood. The receptors were sampled from a man between 18 and 29 years old with COVID-19, enrolled during active disease.

The chain combines TRBV9 with TRBJ2-7; 7 bases match TRBD2. Trimming removed 2 bases from V and 4 bases from J; junction bases left unmatched: 6. The CDR3 runs to 14 residues. CDR1 is SGDLS and CDR2 is YYNGEE in the germline V gene. The CDR3 reads CASSVGGGRYEQYF. DNA for the CDR3: TGTGCCAGCAGCGTCGGCGGGGGTAGGTACGAGCAGTACTTC.

This chain uses TRBV11-3 with TRBJ2-1, with TRBD2 matching 9 bases. Germline trimming cut 4 bases from V and 9 bases from J; bases unmatched to any gene: 4. The CDR3 sequence is 13 residues long. From germline, CDR1 is SGHNT and CDR2 YENEEA. The CDR3 protein is CASSSLAGGEQFF. The CDR3 DNA reads as TGTGCCAGCAGCTCACTAGCGGGTGGTGAGCAGTTCTTC.

The rearrangement joins TRBV3-1 (or the pseudogene TRBV3-2) to TRBJ1-2, with D possibly matching TRBD1 (6 bases). The V gene lost 2 bases and the J gene lost 8 bases, with 24 bases spanning the gap. The CDR3 spans 17 residues. CDR1 is LGHDT and CDR2 is YNNKEL in the germline V gene (reference sequence). CDR3 protein: CASSQREKRGSPRGYTF. The CDR3 DNA follows: TGTGCCAGCAGCCAACGAGAAAAGAGGGGGTCCCCTAGGGGCTACACCTTC.

This clone was found a few times. The V call is TRBV5-6, the J call TRBJ2-1, with D unclear. CDR1 SGHDT and CDR2 YYEEEE come from the germline V gene. The V gene lost 0 bases and the J gene lost 5 bases, with 6 bases spanning the gap. The CDR3 is 13 amino acids. The CDR3: CASSLVQHNEQFF. CDR3 DNA sequence: TGTGCCAGCAGCTTGGTACAGCACAATGAGCAGTTCTTC.